These T cell receptor beta chains were read from a single sample in a study of blood T cell repertoires in COVID-19. Using immunoSEQ multiplex PCR, the repertoire was profiled, and TCRdb retains in-frame clones only, with some absent. The sample consists of roughly 200,000 clones, roughly four fifths of them appearing once. Sequencing was carried out using peripheral blood. These receptors all stem from a middle-aged man with active or convalescent COVID-19. Both conserved end residues are part of each CDR3. Fields, in order: J gene, clone size, V gene, CDR3 protein. Size tells how often a clone was seen (once, few, many) or the class of an expanded clone, and some rows leave it out.

>TRBJ1-6|-|TRBV7-3
CASSPGGGTPLHF
>TRBJ2-5|-|TRBV6-6
CASSYVDRDRGETQYF
>TRBJ1-2|-|TRBV6-5
CASSYSSGKGYGYTF
>TRBJ1-6|-|TRBV21-1
CASSTRGGRGAVPYNSPLHF
>TRBJ2-3|-|TRBV7-2
CASSLGLAGGDTQYF
>TRBJ1-2|few|TRBV29-1
CSVSGTGLWGYTF
>TRBJ1-3|-|TRBV6-1
CASSEARYSGNTIYF
>TRBJ2-7|-|TRBV28
CASSPDRPYEQYF
>TRBJ1-5|-|TRBV9
CASSEAGIGNQPQHF
>TRBJ1-1|-|TRBV7-3
CASSQQGAAEAFF
>TRBJ1-1|-|TRBV6-2/TRBV6-3
CASSFPGTGGAAFF
>TRBJ1-4|once|TRBV5-4
CASSPGGNSEKLFF
>TRBJ2-2|-|TRBV5-6
CASSDSGQGDTGELFF
>TRBJ1-1|-|TRBV5-1
CASHNDREAFF
>TRBJ2-2|-|TRBV27
CASSPRLVAVTGELFF